This T cell receptor (beta chain) was captured in a study of control samples from healthy donors and cancer patients. Sequenced by immunoSEQ multiplex PCR; TCRdb stores in-frame clones only, minus some. This table holds some 140,000 clones, around 85% found once. This CDR3 has 11 amino acids. The germline CDR1 and CDR2 sequences are ENHRY and SYGVKD. Trimming cost V 6 bases and J 1 base, with 3 bases left between them. This chain joins TRBV10-3 and TRBJ1-1, with D unclear. The receptor comes from a woman between 25 and 40 years old in good health. The sequenced material came from blood. The CDR3 here is CAIRENTEAFF. CDR3 bases: TGTGCCATCAGGGAGAACACTGAAGCTTTCTTT.